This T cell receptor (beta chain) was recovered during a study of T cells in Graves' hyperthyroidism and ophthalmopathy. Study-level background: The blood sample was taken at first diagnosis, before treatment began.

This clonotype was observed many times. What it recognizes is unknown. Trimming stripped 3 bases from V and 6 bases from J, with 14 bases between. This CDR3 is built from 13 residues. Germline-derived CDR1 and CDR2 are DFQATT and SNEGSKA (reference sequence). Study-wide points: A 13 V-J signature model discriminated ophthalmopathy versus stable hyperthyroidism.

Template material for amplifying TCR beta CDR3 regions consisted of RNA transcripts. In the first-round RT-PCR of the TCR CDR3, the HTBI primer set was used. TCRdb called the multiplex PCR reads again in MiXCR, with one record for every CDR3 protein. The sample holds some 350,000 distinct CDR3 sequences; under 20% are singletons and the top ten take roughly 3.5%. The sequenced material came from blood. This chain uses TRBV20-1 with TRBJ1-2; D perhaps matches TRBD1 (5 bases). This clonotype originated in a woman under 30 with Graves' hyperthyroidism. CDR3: CSARKRGVHGYTF. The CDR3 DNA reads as TGCAGTGCTAGGAAAAGAGGGGTTCATGGCTACACCTTC.